The rows below give T cell receptor beta chains drawn from one sample of a study of blood T cell repertoires in COVID-19. Generated by immunoSEQ multiplex PCR, the TCRdb table keeps only in-frame clones and is missing some. The table includes about 50,000 clones, more than 75% detected once. The sample consisted of peripheral blood. These receptors came from a woman aged 60-75 years with acute or convalescent COVID-19. The CDR3 runs from the conserved cysteine through the conserved F or W. Clone size is stated in some rows and not others, as once, few, many or a class when expanded.

V: TRBV27
size: .
CDR3: CASSLSWTGRSPLHF

V: TRBV30
size: .
CDR3: CAWSDEGLGYF

V: TRBV2
size: .
CDR3: CASSESRGRPSEQYF

V: TRBV7-8
size: .
CDR3: CASSLVGGEQFF

V: TRBV7-7
size: .
CDR3: CASSAYSGGHPFTDTQYF

V: TRBV21-1
size: few
CDR3: CASSMRQGKSNQPQHF

V: TRBV9
size: .
CDR3: CASSVVIGDEQFF

V: TRBV30
size: .
CDR3: CAWRALTGNYGYTF

V: TRBV6-5
size: .
CDR3: CASTEGVPTNEKLFF

V: TRBV5-4
size: .
CDR3: CASSLGTSGRDTGELFF

V: TRBV7-6
size: few
CDR3: CASSLESRREQYF

V: TRBV11-3
size: .
CDR3: CASSPRGGPNNEQFF

V: TRBV3-1/TRBV3-2
size: .
CDR3: CASSQGSGTPRLETQYF

V: TRBV7-9
size: few
CDR3: CASSKIQGGAFF

V: TRBV7-2
size: .
CDR3: CASSTRTFGTDTQYF

V: TRBV6-5
size: .
CDR3: CASSLDRNTIYF

V: TRBV11-2
size: .
CDR3: CASSTHGQDEYLSYEQYF

V: TRBV27
size: .
CDR3: CASRGTGANQETQYF

V: TRBV5-4
size: .
CDR3: CASSSPTSGRRTDTQYF

V: TRBV27
size: .
CDR3: CASSLSRATYEQYF

V: TRBV7-2
size: .
CDR3: CASSLRGREQFF

V: TRBV19
size: once
CDR3: CASCRTSDTGELFF

V: TRBV5-1
size: once
CDR3: CASSYGQGTTSEQFF

V: TRBV9
size: .
CDR3: CASSVGRTGNTEAFF

V: TRBV2
size: .
CDR3: CASRAPGQGITEAFF

V: TRBV7-9
size: .
CDR3: CASSSGTGHFKTSPLHF

V: TRBV5-1
size: once
CDR3: CASSFGGGTFYEKLFF

V: TRBV9
size: .
CDR3: CASSATRGHNNSPLHF

V: TRBV19
size: .
CDR3: CASSILTGELFF

V: TRBV19
size: .
CDR3: CASSKTGGTEGGYTF

V: TRBV7-8
size: once
CDR3: CASSYNRNQPQHF

V: TRBV5-6
size: .
CDR3: CASSLVTGDKNIQYF

V: TRBV7-9
size: once
CDR3: CASSFTIGVDEQFF

V: TRBV19
size: few
CDR3: CASSIVERREQFF

V: TRBV18
size: .
CDR3: CASSQQGARQPQHF

V: TRBV3-1/TRBV3-2
size: .
CDR3: CASSQGRLSQETQYF

V: TRBV7-9
size: .
CDR3: CASSLEASGTYEQYF

V: TRBV19
size: .
CDR3: CASSIGASPLHF

V: TRBV12-5
size: .
CDR3: CASGRDSGSYEQYF

V: TRBV5-1
size: .
CDR3: CASSGGLAGLREQYF

V: TRBV18
size: once
CDR3: CASSPGSQETQYF

V: TRBV6-6
size: .
CDR3: CASSRVTGGITGELFF

V: TRBV10-2
size: .
CDR3: CASRRQTNTGELFF

V: TRBV19
size: once
CDR3: CALRETVNTGELFF

V: TRBV7-2
size: .
CDR3: CASSLVPHNERFF

V: TRBV7-2
size: .
CDR3: CASSNRFGYTF

V: TRBV27
size: .
CDR3: CASRWGSQGAYEQYF

V: TRBV5-4
size: once
CDR3: CASSLLGGAGANVLTF

V: TRBV30
size: .
CDR3: CAWKWAGGGYTF

V: TRBV10-3
size: .
CDR3: CAISYSGWDTQYF